This T cell receptor beta chain was observed in a study of vaccination and CD4 T cells after COVID-19. The wider study: Participants were administered two doses of either the BNT162b2 or the mRNA-1273 vaccine.

Treatment here: roughly 10-day PBMC culture with coronavirus spike peptide pools or control peptides (ViraFEST assay). Via ViraFEST, peptide pools expanded antigen-specific T cells before TCR sequencing. Notes on this clonotype: Its antigen is not known.

Oncomine TCR Beta short-read sequencing was applied to DNA from cultured CD4+ T cells. In this case, cultured CD4+ T cells provided the extracted genomic DNA. Each CDR3 protein is one row after TCRdb ran MiXCR on the PCR reads. The sample yields approximately 22,000 distinct CDR3 sequences, under 65% seen once. This CDR3 region has 14 residues. Germline V gene lookup returns CDR1 MNHNS and CDR2 SASEGT. Trimming removed 6 bases from V and 5 bases from J, with 16 bases in between. The rearrangement links TRBV6-1 to TRBJ2-5; the D gene is possibly TRBD1 (5 bases). Sample: CD4+ T cells from blood, cultured in vitro, taken after SARS-CoV-2 vaccination. This clonotype originated in a human donor who received a COVID-19 vaccine. CDR3 in DNA: TGTGCCAGCAGCGAGATAGTGGGGCGGGAGACCCAGTACTTC. Translated, it gives CASSEIVGRETQYF.